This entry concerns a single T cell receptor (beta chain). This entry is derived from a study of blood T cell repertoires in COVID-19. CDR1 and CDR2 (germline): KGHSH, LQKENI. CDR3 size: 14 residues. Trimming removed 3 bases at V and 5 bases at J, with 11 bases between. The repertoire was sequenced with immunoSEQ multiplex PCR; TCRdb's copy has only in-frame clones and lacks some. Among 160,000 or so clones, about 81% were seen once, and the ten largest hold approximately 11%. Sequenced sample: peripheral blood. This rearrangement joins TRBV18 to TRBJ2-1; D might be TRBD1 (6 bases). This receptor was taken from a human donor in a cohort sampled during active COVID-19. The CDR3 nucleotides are TGTGCCAGCTCACCGGGGGCCCCCAACAATGAGCAGTTCTTC. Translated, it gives CASSPGAPNNEQFF. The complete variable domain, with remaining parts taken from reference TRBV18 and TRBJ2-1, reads NAGVMQNPRHLVRRRGQEARLRCSPMKGHSHVYWYRQLPEEGLKFMVYLQKENIIDESGMPKERFSAEFPKEGPSILRIQQVVRGDSAAYFCASSPGAPNNEQFFGPGTRLTVL.